A selection of T cell receptor beta chains follows, all from one sample in a study of T-cell memory formation after mild COVID-19. TCRdb reanalysed the 5' RACE reads using MiXCR and keeps one entry per CDR3 protein. This sample has 360,000 or so distinct CDR3 sequences, with around 30% found just once. Sample: PBMCs or a T cell subset sorted from them (not recorded which). The source is an adult woman who had mild COVID-19 (a few samples of this study predate the infection). Cell type and time point are not known. Each CDR3 is given with its conserved first and last residue. A D gene is named only where the DNA matches it firmly. Where a row states a size, it is once, few, many or the class of an expanded clone; other rows omit it.

D	length	J	V	size	DNA	CDR3
.	10	TRBJ1-1	TRBV20-1	.	TGCAGTGCTGCAGGGGCTGAAGCTTTCTTT	CSAAGAEAFF
.	14	TRBJ2-3	TRBV28	.	TGTGCCAGCACCGGCCACAGGGGCACAGATACGCAGTATTTT	CASTGHRGTDTQYF
TRBD1	13	TRBJ1-1	TRBV6-5	few	TGTGCCAGCAGTAAACCTGGGACAGGTGAAGCTTTCTTT	CASSKPGTGEAFF
.	19	TRBJ2-3	TRBV11-3	once	TGTGCCAGCGCGGATTGGGGGACGACAGACATCCCTGGTGCAGATACGCAGTATTTT	CASADWGTTDIPGADTQYF
.	14	TRBJ2-3	TRBV3-1	.	TGTGCCAGCAGCCAAAGTCAGGACACAGATACGCAGTATTTT	CASSQSQDTDTQYF
TRBD2	20	TRBJ2-1	TRBV6-2/TRBV6-3	.	TGTGCCAGCATTGGGACGCCGGGACTAGCGGGAGGGGGGTCCTACAATGAGCAGTTCTTC	CASIGTPGLAGGGSYNEQFF
.	13	TRBJ2-5	TRBV5-1	.	TGCGCCAGCAGCTTGGGGGAAACGGAGACCCAGTACTTC	CASSLGETETQYF
TRBD2	15	TRBJ2-5	TRBV18	.	TGTGCCAGCTCACCACCAGGCAGGGAGGGGGAGACCCAGTACTTC	CASSPPGREGETQYF
.	14	TRBJ2-7	TRBV10-3	.	TGTGCCATCAGTGATGGTAGGGGGTCCTACGAGCAGTACTTC	CAISDGRGSYEQYF
TRBD2	18	TRBJ2-5	TRBV12-3/TRBV12-4	.	TGTGCCAGCACCCAAACCGCCGGGACTAGCAGACTCCAAGAGACCCAGTACTTC	CASTQTAGTSRLQETQYF
.	13	TRBJ2-7	TRBV7-9	few	TGTGCCAGCTCCCAGGACGCGAACTACGAGCAGTACTTC	CASSQDANYEQYF
.	15	TRBJ2-7	TRBV9	.	TGTGCCAGCAGCGCAACCCCGGGGCCCACCTACGAGCAGTACTTC	CASSATPGPTYEQYF
.	12	TRBJ1-5	TRBV10-3	.	TGTGCCACAAGGGCCTCAGATCAGCCCCAGCATTTT	CATRASDQPQHF
TRBD2	17	TRBJ2-2	TRBV7-6	few	TGTGCCAGCAGCTTAGTAATCGGACTAGCCGACACCGGGGAGCTGTTTTTT	CASSLVIGLADTGELFF
TRBD1	16	TRBJ1-3	TRBV2	few	TGTGCCAGCAGTGAAAGGGACAGCAGCTCTGGAAACACCATATATTTT	CASSERDSSSGNTIYF
.	13	TRBJ2-7	TRBV25-1	.	TGTGCCAGCAGTGAATATGGGGGCTCCGAGCAGTACTTC	CASSEYGGSEQYF
.	12	TRBJ2-1	TRBV12-3/TRBV12-4	few	TGTGCCAGCAGCGTAGGTTCTGGTGAGCAGTTCTTC	CASSVGSGEQFF
.	17	TRBJ1-1	TRBV12-3/TRBV12-4	few	TGTGCCAGCAGTTCCCCGACAGACAAACAGTCGGACACTGAAGCTTTCTTT	CASSSPTDKQSDTEAFF
.	18	TRBJ2-4	TRBV13	.	TGTGCCAGCAGCTTACCCGCGCGCAGGGCCCAGGAAAAGGACATTCAGTACTTC	CASSLPARRAQEKDIQYF
TRBD1	12	TRBJ2-7	TRBV7-6	.	TGTGCCAGCAGCTCAGGGACAGTCGAGCAGTACTTC	CASSSGTVEQYF
.	13	TRBJ2-7	TRBV30	.	TGTGCCTGGAGTGTTCAGTCCGGAGGCGAGCAGTACTTC	CAWSVQSGGEQYF